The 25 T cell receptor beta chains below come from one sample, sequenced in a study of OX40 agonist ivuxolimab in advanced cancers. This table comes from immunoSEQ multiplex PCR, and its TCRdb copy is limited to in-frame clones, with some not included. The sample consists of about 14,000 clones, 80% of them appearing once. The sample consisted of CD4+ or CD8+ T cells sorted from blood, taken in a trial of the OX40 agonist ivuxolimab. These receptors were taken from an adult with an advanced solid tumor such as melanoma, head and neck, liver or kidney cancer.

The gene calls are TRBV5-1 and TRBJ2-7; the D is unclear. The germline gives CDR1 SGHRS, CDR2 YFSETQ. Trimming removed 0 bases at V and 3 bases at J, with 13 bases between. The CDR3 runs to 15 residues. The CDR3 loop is CASSLGLVESYEQYF. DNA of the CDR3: TGCGCCAGCAGCTTGGGTCTAGTTGAGAGCTACGAGCAGTACTTC.

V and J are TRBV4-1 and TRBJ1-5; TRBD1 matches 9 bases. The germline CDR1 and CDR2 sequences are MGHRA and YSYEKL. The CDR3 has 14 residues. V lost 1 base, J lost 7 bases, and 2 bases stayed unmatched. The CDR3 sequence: CASSQGTGDQPQHF. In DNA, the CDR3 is TGCGCCAGCAGCCAAGGGACAGGGGACCAGCCCCAGCATTTT.

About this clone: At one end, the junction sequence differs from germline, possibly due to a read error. The CDR3 coding sequence is TGTGCCAGCAACTTGGGTAGCGGGGGTGATACGCAGTATTTT. Protein sequence: CASNLGSGGDTQYF. The rearrangement joins TRBV5-4 to TRBJ2-3; TRBD2 agrees at 9 bases. Germline CDR1 and CDR2: SGHNT and YYREEE (reference sequence). CDR3 length: 14 residues.

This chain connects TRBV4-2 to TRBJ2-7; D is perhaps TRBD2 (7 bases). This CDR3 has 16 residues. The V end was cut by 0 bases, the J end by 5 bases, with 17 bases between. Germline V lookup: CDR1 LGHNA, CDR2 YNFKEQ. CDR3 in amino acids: CASSQEMVGGGDEQYF. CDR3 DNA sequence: TGTGCCAGCAGCCAAGAAATGGTGGGAGGGGGGGACGAGCAGTACTTC.

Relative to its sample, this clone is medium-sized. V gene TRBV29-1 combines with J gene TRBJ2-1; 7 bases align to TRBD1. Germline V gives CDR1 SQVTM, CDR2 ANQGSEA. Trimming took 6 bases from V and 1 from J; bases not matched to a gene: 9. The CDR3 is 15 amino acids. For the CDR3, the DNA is TGCAGCGTCCCTATGACAGGGATATCCTACAATGAGCAGTTCTTC. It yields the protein CSVPMTGISYNEQFF.

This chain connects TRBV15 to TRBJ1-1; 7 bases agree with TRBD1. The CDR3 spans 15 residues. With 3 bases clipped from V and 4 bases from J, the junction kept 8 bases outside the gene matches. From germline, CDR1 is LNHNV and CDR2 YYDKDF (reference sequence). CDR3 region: CATSSQRGLGTEAFF. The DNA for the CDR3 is TGTGCCACCAGCAGCCAGAGGGGGCTGGGCACTGAAGCTTTCTTT.

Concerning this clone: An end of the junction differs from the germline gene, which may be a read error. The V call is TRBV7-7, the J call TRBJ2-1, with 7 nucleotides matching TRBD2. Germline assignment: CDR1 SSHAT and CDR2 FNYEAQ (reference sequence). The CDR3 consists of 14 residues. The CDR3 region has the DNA TGTGCTAGCAGCCCTAATCTAGCGGATGGTGAGCAGTTCTTC. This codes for CASSPNLADGEQFF. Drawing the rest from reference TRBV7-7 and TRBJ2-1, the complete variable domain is GAGVSQSPRYKVTKRGQDVTLRCDPISSHATLYWYQQALGQGPEFLTYFNYEAQPDKSGLPSDRFSAERPEGSISTLTIQRTEQRDSAMYRCASSPNLADGEQFFGPGTRLTVL.

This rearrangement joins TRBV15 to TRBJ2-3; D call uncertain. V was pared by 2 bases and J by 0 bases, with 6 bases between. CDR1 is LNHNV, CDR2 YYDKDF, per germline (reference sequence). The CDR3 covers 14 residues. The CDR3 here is CATSRPDSTDTQYF. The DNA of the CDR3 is TGTGCCACCAGCAGACCCGACAGCACAGATACGCAGTATTTT.

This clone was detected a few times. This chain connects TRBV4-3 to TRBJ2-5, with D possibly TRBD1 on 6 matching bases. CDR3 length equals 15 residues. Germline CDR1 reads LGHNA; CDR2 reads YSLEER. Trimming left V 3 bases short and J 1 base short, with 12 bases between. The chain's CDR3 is CASSHMTGIQETQYF. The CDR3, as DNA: TGCGCCAGCAGCCATATGACAGGAATCCAAGAGACCCAGTACTTC.

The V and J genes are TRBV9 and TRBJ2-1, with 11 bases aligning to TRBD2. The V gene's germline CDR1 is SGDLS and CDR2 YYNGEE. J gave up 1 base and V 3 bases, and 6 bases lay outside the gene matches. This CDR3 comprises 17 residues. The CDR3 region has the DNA TGTGCCAGCAGCGCCCTCACTAGCGGGAGTTCCTACAATGAGCAGTTCTTC. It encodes CASSALTSGSSYNEQFF.

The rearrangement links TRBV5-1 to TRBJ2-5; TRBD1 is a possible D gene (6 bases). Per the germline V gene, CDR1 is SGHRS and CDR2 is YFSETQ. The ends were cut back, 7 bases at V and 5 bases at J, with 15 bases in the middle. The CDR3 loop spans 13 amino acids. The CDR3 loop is CASATRGLETQYF. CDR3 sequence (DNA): TGCGCCAGCGCCACCAGGGGCTTGGAGACCCAGTACTTC.

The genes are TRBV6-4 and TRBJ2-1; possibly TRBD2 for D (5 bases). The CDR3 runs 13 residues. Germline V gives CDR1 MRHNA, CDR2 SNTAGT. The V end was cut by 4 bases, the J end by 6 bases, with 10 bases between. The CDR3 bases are TGTGCCAGCAGTGTGGATCGGGGCAATGAGCAGTTCTTC. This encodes CASSVDRGNEQFF.

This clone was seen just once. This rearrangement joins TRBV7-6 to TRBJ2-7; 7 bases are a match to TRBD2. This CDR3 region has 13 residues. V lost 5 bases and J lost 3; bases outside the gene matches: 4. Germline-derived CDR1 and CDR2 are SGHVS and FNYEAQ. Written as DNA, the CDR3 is TGTGCCAGCAGCCCCCGGGGGGACTACGAGCAGTACTTC. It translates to CASSPRGDYEQYF.

The CDR3: CASSQEEAGARYEQYF. CDR3 DNA sequence: TGTGCCAGCAGCCAAGAGGAAGCGGGGGCCCGCTACGAGCAGTACTTC. The rearrangement links TRBV5-4 to TRBJ2-7; 8 nucleotides match TRBD2. The V gene's germline CDR1 is SGHNT and CDR2 YYREEE (reference sequence). This CDR3 spans 16 amino acids. The ends lost 4 bases at V and 3 bases at J; junction bases unmatched: 12.

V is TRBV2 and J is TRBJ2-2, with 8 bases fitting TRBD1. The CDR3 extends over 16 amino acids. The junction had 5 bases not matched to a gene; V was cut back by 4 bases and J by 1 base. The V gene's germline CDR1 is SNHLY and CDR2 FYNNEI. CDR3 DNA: TGTGCCAGCAGTGCCCCGGACAGGGTGAACACCGGGGAGCTGTTTTTT. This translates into CASSAPDRVNTGELFF.

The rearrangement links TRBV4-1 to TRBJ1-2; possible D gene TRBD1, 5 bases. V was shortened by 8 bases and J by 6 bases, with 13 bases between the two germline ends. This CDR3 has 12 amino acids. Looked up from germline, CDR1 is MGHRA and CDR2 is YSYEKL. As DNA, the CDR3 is TGCGCCAGCCAAGGGGAGACTGATGGCTACACCTTC. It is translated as CASQGETDGYTF.

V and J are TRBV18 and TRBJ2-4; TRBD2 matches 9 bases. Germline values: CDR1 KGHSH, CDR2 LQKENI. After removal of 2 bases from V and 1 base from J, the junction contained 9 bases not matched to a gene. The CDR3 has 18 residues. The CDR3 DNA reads TGTGCCAGCTCACCAAACCTAGCGGGGACGGGCGCCAAAAACATTCAGTACTTC. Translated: CASSPNLAGTGAKNIQYF.

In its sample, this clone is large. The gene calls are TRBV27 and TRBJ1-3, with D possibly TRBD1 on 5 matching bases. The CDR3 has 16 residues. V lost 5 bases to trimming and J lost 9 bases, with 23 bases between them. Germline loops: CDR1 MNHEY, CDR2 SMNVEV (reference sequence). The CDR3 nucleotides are TGTGCCAGCAGTCGCCTACGGGGACGCGGCGACGGCACCATATATTTT. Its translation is CASSRLRGRGDGTIYF.

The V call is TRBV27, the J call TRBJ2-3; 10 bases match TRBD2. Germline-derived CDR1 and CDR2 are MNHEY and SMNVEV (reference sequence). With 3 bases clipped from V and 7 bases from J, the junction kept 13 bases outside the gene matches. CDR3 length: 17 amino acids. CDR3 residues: CASSFWTSGDGVHTQYF. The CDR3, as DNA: TGTGCCAGCAGTTTTTGGACTAGCGGAGATGGTGTTCATACGCAGTATTTT.

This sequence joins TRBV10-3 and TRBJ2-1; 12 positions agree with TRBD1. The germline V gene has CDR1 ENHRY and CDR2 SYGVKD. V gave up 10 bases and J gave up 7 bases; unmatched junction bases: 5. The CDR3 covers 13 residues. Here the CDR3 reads CATGTGGPNEQFF. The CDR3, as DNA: TGTGCCACCGGGACAGGGGGCCCGAATGAGCAGTTCTTC.

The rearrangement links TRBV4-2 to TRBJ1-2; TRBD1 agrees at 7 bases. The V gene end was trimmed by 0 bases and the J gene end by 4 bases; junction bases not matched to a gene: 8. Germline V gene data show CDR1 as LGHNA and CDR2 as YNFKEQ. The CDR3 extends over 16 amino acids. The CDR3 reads CASSQESQGGVYGYTF. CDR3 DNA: TGTGCCAGCAGCCAAGAAAGTCAGGGGGGTGTCTATGGCTACACCTTC.

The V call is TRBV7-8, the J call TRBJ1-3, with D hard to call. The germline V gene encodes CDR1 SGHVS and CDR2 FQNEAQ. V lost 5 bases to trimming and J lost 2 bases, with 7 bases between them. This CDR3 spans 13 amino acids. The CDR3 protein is CASSGVAGNTIYF. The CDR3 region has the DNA TGTGCCAGCAGCGGGGTTGCTGGAAACACCATATATTTT.

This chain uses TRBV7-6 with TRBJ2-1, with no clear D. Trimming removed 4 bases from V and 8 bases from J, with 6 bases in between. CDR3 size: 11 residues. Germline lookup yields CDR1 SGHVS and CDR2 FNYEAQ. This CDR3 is CASSSTYEQFF. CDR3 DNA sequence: TGTGCCAGCAGCTCGACATATGAGCAGTTCTTC.

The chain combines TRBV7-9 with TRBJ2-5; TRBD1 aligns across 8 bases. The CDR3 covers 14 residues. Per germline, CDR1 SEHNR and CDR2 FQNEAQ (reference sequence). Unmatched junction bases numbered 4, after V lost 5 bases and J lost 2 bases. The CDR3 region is CASSPRTGQETQYF. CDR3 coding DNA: TGTGCCAGCAGCCCTCGGACAGGGCAAGAGACCCAGTACTTC.

The CDR3 DNA is TGCAGCTGCCCCCGACAGGGGGCTGGCTACACCTTC. It encodes CSCPRQGAGYTF. This chain links TRBV29-1 with TRBJ1-2, with 10 bases aligning to TRBD1. CDR3 size: 12 residues. The V gene's germline CDR1 is SQVTM and CDR2 ANQGSEA. V shed 8 bases, J shed 7 bases, and the junction held 7 bases outside the gene matches. The entire variable domain, with the rest obtained from reference TRBV29-1 and TRBJ1-2, is as follows: SAVISQKPSRDICQRGTSLTIQCQVDSQVTMMFWYRQQPGQSLTLIATANQGSEATYESGFVIDKFPISRPNLTFSTLTVSNMSPEDSSIYLCSCPRQGAGYTFGSGTRLTVV.